This TCR beta chain was recorded in a study of blood T cell repertoires in COVID-19. As for the study in general: The United States, Italy and Spain supplied acute and convalescent COVID-19 samples. PBMCs, B-cell-depleted T cells, or T cells were the source of the cDNA or gDNA that made up the material.

The table lists this clone with many counts. Trimming left V 1 base short and J 4 bases short, with 7 bases between. Germline assignment: CDR1 SGHTA and CDR2 FQGNSA. The CDR3 is 13 residues long. Sequencing used immunoSEQ multiplex PCR; TCRdb keeps in-frame clones, though not all of them. The sample lists 250,000 to 350,000 clones; around 82% were seen once. The source material was peripheral blood. The chain carries TRBV7-2 and TRBJ1-2; D gene unclear. This receptor was identified in a person between 65 and 80 years old with COVID-19, enrolled during active disease. In DNA, the CDR3 is TGTGCCAGCAGCTTAGGGCCAATCTATGGCTACACCTTC. Its translation: CASSLGPIYGYTF.